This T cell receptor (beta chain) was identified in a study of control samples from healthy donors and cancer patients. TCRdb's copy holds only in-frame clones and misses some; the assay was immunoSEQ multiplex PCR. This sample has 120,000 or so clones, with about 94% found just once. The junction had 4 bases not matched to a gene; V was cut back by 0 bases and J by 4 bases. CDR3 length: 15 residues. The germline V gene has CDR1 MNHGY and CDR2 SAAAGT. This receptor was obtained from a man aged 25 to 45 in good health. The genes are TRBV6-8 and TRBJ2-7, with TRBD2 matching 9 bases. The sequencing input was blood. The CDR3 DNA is TGTGCCAGCAGTTACTCGGTTAGCGGGGGATACGAGCAGTACTTC. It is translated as CASSYSVSGGYEQYF.